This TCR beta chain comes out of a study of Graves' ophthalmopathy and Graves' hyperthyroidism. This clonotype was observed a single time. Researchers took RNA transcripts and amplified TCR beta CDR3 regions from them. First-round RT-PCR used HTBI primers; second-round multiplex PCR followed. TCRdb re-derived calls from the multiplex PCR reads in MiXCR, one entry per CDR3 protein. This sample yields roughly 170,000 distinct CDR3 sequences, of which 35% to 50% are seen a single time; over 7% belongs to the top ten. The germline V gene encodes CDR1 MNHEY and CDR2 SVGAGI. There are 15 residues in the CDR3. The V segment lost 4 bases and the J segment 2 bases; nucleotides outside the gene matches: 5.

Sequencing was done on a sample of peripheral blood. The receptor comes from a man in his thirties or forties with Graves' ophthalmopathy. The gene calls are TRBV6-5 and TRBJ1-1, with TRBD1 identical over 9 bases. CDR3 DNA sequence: TGTGCCAGCAGTTGGGGGGGACAGGGAAACACTGAAGCTTTCTTT. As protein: CASSWGGQGNTEAFF.